Sequencing of this T cell receptor beta chain was carried out in a study of blood T cell repertoires in COVID-19. Here immunoSEQ multiplex PCR was the method, and the copy in TCRdb shows in-frame clones only, minus some. The sample holds around 100,000 clones, just under 95% seen once. V shed 7 bases and J shed 1 base, with 13 bases lying between them. The CDR3 length is 14 residues. Germline CDR1 and CDR2: MNHNY and SVGAGI (reference sequence). In its sample, this clone was seen once. This sequence originates from a woman in her forties or fifties with COVID-19, enrolled during active disease. The gene calls are TRBV6-6 and TRBJ1-1; tentatively, D is TRBD1 (6 bases). Sequenced input: peripheral blood. The DNA for the CDR3 is TGTGCCAGCACCTTAATACAGGGGAACACTGAAGCTTTCTTT. Protein product: CASTLIQGNTEAFF.